These 26 T cell receptor beta chains came from one sample sequenced in a study of technical replicates of blood from several donors. Generated by immunoSEQ multiplex PCR, the TCRdb table keeps only in-frame clones and is missing some. The sample yields about 73,000 clones, roughly 93% seen once. Sequencing was done on a sample of T cells isolated from PBMCs. These receptors were taken from a human donor in good health.

The rearrangement joins TRBV7-3 to TRBJ2-1; the match to TRBD1 covers 8 bases. Per germline, CDR1 SGHTA and CDR2 FQGTGA. The CDR3 extends over 13 amino acids. V lost 6 bases, J lost 6 bases, and 4 bases stayed unmatched. Here the CDR3 reads CASSSGQGNEQFF. CDR3 nucleotide sequence: TGTGCCAGCAGTTCCGGACAGGGCAATGAGCAGTTCTTC.

The V gene is TRBV11-2, the J gene TRBJ2-1; D ambiguous. The CDR3 covers 17 residues. Deletions cut 0 bases from V and 7 bases from J, with 19 bases between. The V gene's germline CDR1 is SGHAT and CDR2 FQNNGV. In DNA, the CDR3 is TGTGCCAGCAGCTTAGATCTTTGGGCAGGAAAAATTAATGAGCAGTTCTTC. This encodes CASSLDLWAGKINEQFF.

The chain has TRBV10-3 and TRBJ1-2; 8 bases are shared with TRBD1. The V gene end was trimmed by 3 bases and the J gene end by 4 bases; junction bases not matched to a gene: 4. The germline V gene has CDR1 ENHRY and CDR2 SYGVKD. This CDR3 contains 14 residues. In DNA form, the CDR3 reads TGTGCCATCAGTGACACAGGGGGATCCTATGGCTACACCTTC. This gives the protein CAISDTGGSYGYTF.

The chain is built from TRBV27 and TRBJ2-1, with 15 bases lining up with TRBD2. Germline trimming cut 4 bases from V and 4 bases from J; bases unmatched to any gene: 2. The CDR3 extends over 16 amino acids. Germline CDR1 MNHEY, CDR2 SMNVEV (reference sequence). The CDR3 protein is CASSSGLAGGYNEQFF. In DNA, the CDR3 is TGTGCCAGCAGTTCCGGACTAGCGGGGGGGTACAATGAGCAGTTCTTC.

The chain uses TRBV7-9 and TRBJ2-1, with TRBD1 identical over 7 bases. The germline V gene has CDR1 SEHNR and CDR2 FQNEAQ (reference sequence). The CDR3 is 11 residues long. Germline trimming cut 5 bases from V and 13 bases from J; bases unmatched to any gene: 5. Written as DNA, the CDR3 is TGTGCCAGCAGCATCGGGACAGATCAGTTCTTC. Protein sequence: CASSIGTDQFF.

The table lists this clone with a count of one. The chain combines TRBV7-2 with TRBJ2-1; a possible D gene is TRBD2 (6 bases). The V end lost 5 bases, the J end lost 12 bases, and 17 bases lay between the germline ends. Germline V gives CDR1 SGHTA, CDR2 FQGNSA. The CDR3 length is 13 residues. CDR3 protein: CASSLETSRGQFF. As DNA, the CDR3 is TGTGCCAGCAGCCTCGAGACTAGTCGGGGGCAGTTCTTC.

This chain links TRBV28 with TRBJ2-1; D might be TRBD2 (5 bases). The length of the CDR3 is 18 residues. Trimming removed 4 bases at V and 3 bases at J, with 22 bases between. Germline CDR1 MDHEN, CDR2 SYDVKM. CDR3 bases: TGTGCCAGCAGTTCCGCGCCGGGTGTAGTCGGGGTCTACAATGAGCAGTTCTTC. Protein product: CASSSAPGVVGVYNEQFF.

The V gene is TRBV5-1, the J gene TRBJ1-6, with 8 nucleotides matching TRBD1. The CDR3 sequence is 15 residues long. Germline CDR1 is SGHRS and CDR2 is YFSETQ. V was pared by 4 bases and J by 7 bases, with 7 bases of the junction left unmatched. CDR3 loop: CASSETQGGNSPLHF. CDR3 DNA sequence: TGCGCCAGCAGCGAAACACAGGGGGGGAATTCACCCCTCCACTTT.

The V and J genes are TRBV5-1 and TRBJ2-5; no clear D gene. The CDR3 length is 14 residues. The germline V gene encodes CDR1 SGHRS and CDR2 YFSETQ. Trimming left V 0 bases short and J 2 bases short, with 8 bases between. The CDR3 region has the DNA TGCGCCAGCAGCTTGGTAGCCAGTCAAGAGACCCAGTACTTC. This sequence encodes CASSLVASQETQYF.

The chain has TRBV7-2 and TRBJ2-7, with 13 bases identical to TRBD2. V lost 5 bases, J lost 2 bases, and 3 bases stayed unmatched. Germline CDR1 is SGHTA and CDR2 is FQGNSA. This CDR3 is built from 15 residues. The CDR3 protein is CASSLGLAGAYEQYF. The CDR3 DNA reads as TGTGCCAGCAGCCTTGGACTAGCGGGGGCCTACGAGCAGTACTTC.

This chain uses TRBV7-9 with TRBJ2-3; D may be TRBD1 (5 bases). The V end lost 4 bases, the J end lost 0 bases, and 8 bases lay between the germline ends. The CDR3 loop spans 14 amino acids. Germline V gene data show CDR1 as SEHNR and CDR2 as FQNEAQ (reference sequence). The CDR3 DNA sequence: TGTGCCAGCAGCTCAGGGCTTAGCACAGATACGCAGTATTTT. It encodes CASSSGLSTDTQYF. The full variable domain, its missing parts supplied by reference TRBV7-9 and TRBJ2-3, is DTGVSQNPRHKITKRGQNVTFRCDPISEHNRLYWYRQTLGQGPEFLTYFQNEAQLEKSRLLSDRFSAERPKGSFSTLEIQRTEQGDSAMYLCASSSGLSTDTQYFGPGTRLTVL.

The chain links TRBV4-1 to TRBJ2-7; 9 nucleotides align to TRBD1. CDR1 and CDR2 (germline): MGHRA, YSYEKL. The CDR3 runs 18 residues. Unmatched junction bases numbered 9, after V lost 0 bases and J lost 0 bases. The CDR3 here is CASSQDPGQGVFSYEQYF. The CDR3 nucleotides read TGCGCCAGCAGCCAAGACCCGGGACAGGGCGTTTTCTCCTACGAGCAGTACTTC.

The chain combines TRBV7-8 with TRBJ1-1, with D unclear. The CDR3 spans 17 residues. Germline assignment: CDR1 SGHVS and CDR2 FQNEAQ. The V gene lost 5 bases and the J gene lost 3 bases, with 22 bases spanning the gap. The CDR3 spells CASSPAVSRGDDTEAFF. CDR3 DNA: TGTGCCAGCAGCCCGGCGGTATCTCGGGGAGATGACACTGAAGCTTTCTTT.

V usage is TRBV4-1 and J usage is TRBJ2-7; 10 bases are a match to TRBD1. CDR1 is MGHRA and CDR2 is YSYEKL in the germline V gene. The CDR3 contains 18 residues. V shed 4 bases and J 5 bases; nucleotides not matched to a gene: 17. The CDR3 sequence: CASSRSLAPGQGFDEQYF. CDR3 nucleotide sequence: TGCGCCAGCAGCCGAAGTTTAGCCCCGGGACAGGGGTTCGACGAGCAGTACTTC.

V usage is TRBV25-1 and J usage is TRBJ1-2; D possibly corresponds to TRBD1 (5 bases). The germline gives CDR1 MGHDK, CDR2 SYGVNS. Between the trimmed V and J ends, which lost 4 bases and 1 base, there was a span of 10 bases. The length of the CDR3 is 14 residues. As DNA, the CDR3 is TGTGCCAGCAGTGCGGGCCAGGGTAACTATGGCTACACCTTC. Translation: CASSAGQGNYGYTF.

The gene calls are TRBV11-1 and TRBJ2-7; 7 nucleotides align to TRBD1. In germline, CDR1 is SGHAT, CDR2 FQDESV (reference sequence). There are 14 residues in the CDR3. Germline trimming cut 2 bases from V and 5 bases from J; bases unmatched to any gene: 6. CDR3 amino acids: CASSLTDRAHEQYF. As DNA, the CDR3 is TGTGCCAGCAGCTTAACTGACAGGGCCCACGAGCAGTACTTC.

The chain joins TRBV19 to TRBJ2-7, with 7 nucleotides matching TRBD1. V lost 5 bases, J lost 4 bases, and 8 bases stayed unmatched. The CDR3 loop spans 14 amino acids. Per the germline V gene, CDR1 is LNHDA and CDR2 is SQIVND (reference sequence). The CDR3 DNA is TGTGCCAGTAGTGAGTCAGGGGGAACGTACGAGCAGTACTTC. Amino acids: CASSESGGTYEQYF. Variable domain in full (rest from reference TRBV19 and TRBJ2-7): DGGITQSPKYLFRKEGQNVTLSCEQNLNHDAMYWYRQDPGQGLRLIYYSQIVNDFQKGDIAEGYSVSREKKESFPLTVTSAQKNPTAFYLCASSESGGTYEQYFGPGTRLTVT.

This chain connects TRBV28 to TRBJ2-5; 8 nucleotides agree with TRBD2. The CDR3 runs to 16 residues. V gave up 5 bases and J gave up 4 bases; unmatched junction bases: 12. In germline, CDR1 is MDHEN, CDR2 SYDVKM. DNA for the CDR3: TGTGCCAGCAGTCCAATTACCGGGGGGGGCGGAGAGACCCAGTACTTC. Amino acids: CASSPITGGGGETQYF.

The chain uses TRBV4-2 and TRBJ2-2; 9 nucleotides line up with TRBD1. Germline V gene data show CDR1 as LGHNA and CDR2 as YNFKEQ. The CDR3 totals 14 residues. After removal of 4 bases from V and 10 bases from J, the junction contained 7 bases not matched to a gene. CDR3 bases: TGTGCCAGCAGCCCGGGACAGGGAAAACAGGAGCTGTTTTTT. Translated: CASSPGQGKQELFF.

The genes are TRBV20-1 and TRBJ1-5; D remains ambiguous. Germline CDR1 is DFQATT and CDR2 is SNEGSKA (reference sequence). CDR3 length: 10 residues. V lost 5 bases and J 6 bases, leaving 5 bases between the germline ends. The CDR3 sequence is CSAGPQPQHF. The DNA of the CDR3 is TGCAGTGCTGGGCCTCAGCCCCAGCATTTT.

The chain carries TRBV9 and TRBJ2-7; D might be TRBD1 (6 bases). Germline V gene sequence: CDR1 SGDLS, CDR2 YYNGEE. Deletions cut 0 bases from V and 3 bases from J, with 10 bases between. There are 14 residues in the CDR3. CDR3 loop: CASSVGTAIYEQYF. The DNA for the CDR3 is TGTGCCAGCAGCGTAGGGACAGCTATCTACGAGCAGTACTTC.

The CDR3 DNA follows: TGTGCCAGTAGTCCCGGCAGGGGGTACGAGCAGTACTTC. Amino acids: CASSPGRGYEQYF. The gene calls are TRBV19 and TRBJ2-7; 7 bases are shared with TRBD1. The CDR3 is 13 residues long. The J segment lost 4 bases and the V segment lost 5 bases, leaving 5 bases of the junction unmatched. The germline CDR1 and CDR2 sequences are LNHDA and SQIVND (reference sequence).

J is TRBJ1-2 and V is TRBV9, with D hard to call. Between the trimmed V and J ends, which lost 4 bases and 8 bases, there was a span of 15 bases. From germline, CDR1 is SGDLS and CDR2 YYNGEE. This CDR3 contains 13 residues. The CDR3 protein is CASSSQTAVGYTF. The CDR3 nucleotides are TGTGCCAGCAGCTCTCAAACAGCGGTAGGCTACACCTTC.

This chain connects TRBV6-5 to TRBJ1-3; 9 bases match TRBD1. V gave up 4 bases and J gave up 4 bases; unmatched junction bases: 5. Germline CDR1 is MNHEY and CDR2 is SVGAGI. There are 15 residues in the CDR3. The CDR3, as DNA: TGTGCCAGCAGTTCTGGGGACAGGGTCGGAAACACCATATATTTT. Protein sequence: CASSSGDRVGNTIYF.

This chain uses TRBV6-5 with TRBJ1-2; the D gene is possibly TRBD1 (6 bases). From germline, CDR1 is MNHEY and CDR2 SVGAGI. CDR3 length: 14 residues. V was cut by 2 bases and J by 3 bases, with 10 bases left in between. The CDR3 DNA reads as TGTGCCAGCAGTTACCCAGGGGCTGACTATGGCTACACCTTC. It is translated as CASSYPGADYGYTF.

J is TRBJ2-7 and V is TRBV19; unclear D gene. The CDR3 runs 15 residues. The germline V gene has CDR1 LNHDA and CDR2 SQIVND (reference sequence). V lost 1 base, J lost 3 bases, and 13 bases lay in between. DNA of the CDR3: TGTGCCAGTAGTATAGGGCAAACAGTCCACTACGAGCAGTACTTC. Protein sequence: CASSIGQTVHYEQYF.